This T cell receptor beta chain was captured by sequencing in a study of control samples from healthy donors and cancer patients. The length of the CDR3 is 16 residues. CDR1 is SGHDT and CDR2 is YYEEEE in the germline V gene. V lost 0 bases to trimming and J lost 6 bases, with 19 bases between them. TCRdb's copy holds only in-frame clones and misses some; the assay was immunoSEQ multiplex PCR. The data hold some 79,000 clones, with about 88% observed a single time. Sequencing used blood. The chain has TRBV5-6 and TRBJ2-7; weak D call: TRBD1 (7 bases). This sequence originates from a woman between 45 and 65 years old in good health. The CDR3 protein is CASSLDPGGGRVEQYF. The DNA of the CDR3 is TGTGCCAGCAGCTTGGATCCCGGAGGGGGCCGAGTCGAGCAGTACTTC.